This TCR beta chain came from a study of post-analysis software for immune sequencing data. Study summary: As for disease course, relapsing-remitting, secondary progressive and progressive-relapsing multiple sclerosis were all included.

Note on this clonotype: Its specificity is unknown.

Per the germline V gene, CDR1 is MNHNS and CDR2 is SASEGT. The CDR3 has 14 amino acids. The V and J ends lost 4 bases and 7 bases respectively, with 17 bases between them. cDNA libraries of TCR beta carried unique molecular identifiers. TCRdb independently ran MiXCR on the PCR reads; one entry per CDR3 protein. This table has under 650,000 distinct CDR3 sequences, about 40% appearing once. Study-wide points: Those samples that were prepared in the same batch co-clustered strongly by F measure. TRBV5-6, TRBV5-1 and TRBV20-1 were among four or five TRBV segments more frequent in patients than controls. There was significantly lower normalized Chao1 diversity in multiple sclerosis patients than in controls.

The rearrangement links TRBV6-1 to TRBJ2-7; D might be TRBD1 (6 bases). The sequencing input was blood. The source is a girl between 10 and 17 years old with multiple sclerosis. DNA of the CDR3: TGTGCCAGCAGTGGGGGGCAGGGGAGCGGAGAGCAGTACTTC. Translating it yields CASSGGQGSGEQYF.